What follows are 17 T cell receptor beta chains derived from one specimen sequenced in a study of blood T cell repertoires in COVID-19. This table comes from immunoSEQ multiplex PCR, and its TCRdb copy is limited to in-frame clones, with some not included. This sample yields about 77,000 clones, of which roughly nine tenths are seen a single time; roughly 15% belongs to the top ten. Material: peripheral blood. The receptors here all came from a woman older than 75 with active or convalescent COVID-19.

The gene calls are TRBV19 and TRBJ1-6; D is possibly TRBD1 (6 bases). V lost 8 bases, J lost 7 bases, and 21 bases lay in between. This CDR3 has 16 amino acids. Germline values: CDR1 LNHDA, CDR2 SQIVND (reference sequence). CDR3 in amino acids: CASGDPTGRLNSPLHF. CDR3 coding DNA: TGTGCCAGTGGGGATCCGACAGGTCGCCTGAATTCACCCCTCCACTTT.

The V and J genes are TRBV27 and TRBJ1-1; D unresolved. This CDR3 has 15 residues. Trimming shortened V by 4 bases and J by 3 bases, and 15 bases separated the two germline ends. Looked up from germline, CDR1 is MNHEY and CDR2 is SMNVEV (reference sequence). The CDR3, as DNA: TGTGCCAGCAGTTCACTTTCCCGGGTCTACACTGAAGCTTTCTTT. It translates to CASSSLSRVYTEAFF.

The chain is built from TRBV19 and TRBJ2-2, with D unclear. Trimming stripped 5 bases from V and 2 bases from J, with 9 bases between. CDR3 length equals 14 residues. Germline V gene data show CDR1 as LNHDA and CDR2 as SQIVND (reference sequence). CDR3 region: CASSPRINTGELFF. The CDR3 DNA sequence: TGTGCCAGTAGTCCCAGGATAAACACCGGGGAGCTGTTTTTT.

The chain joins TRBV5-6 to TRBJ2-1; 10 positions agree with TRBD1. This CDR3 spans 13 amino acids. J was trimmed by 8 bases and V by 2 bases; bases with no gene match: 1. Germline assignment: CDR1 SGHDT and CDR2 YYEEEE. The CDR3 region is CASSFGTGDEQFF. In nucleotides, the CDR3 is TGTGCCAGCAGCTTCGGGACAGGGGATGAGCAGTTCTTC.

As DNA, the CDR3 is TGTGCCAGCAGGTTCACTAGCGGGGGGGCCAATGAGCAGTTCTTC. Its protein is CASRFTSGGANEQFF. The rearrangement joins TRBV7-9 to TRBJ2-1; 13 nucleotides line up with TRBD2. This CDR3 comprises 15 residues. Germline values: CDR1 SEHNR, CDR2 FQNEAQ (reference sequence). The V segment lost 6 bases and the J segment 6 bases; nucleotides outside the gene matches: 5.

V usage is TRBV28 and J usage is TRBJ2-7, with D possibly TRBD1 on 7 matching bases. The CDR3 loop spans 15 amino acids. The V end was cut by 4 bases, the J end by 3 bases, with 16 bases between. Looked up from germline, CDR1 is MDHEN and CDR2 is SYDVKM. The CDR3 coding sequence is TGTGCCAGCAGTTCCCCCCGACAGGGACTCTACGAGCAGTACTTC. Its protein is CASSSPRQGLYEQYF.

The chain carries TRBV7-9 and TRBJ1-6; 10 bases match TRBD1. Losses at the gene ends were 6 bases for V and 7 bases for J; bases not matched to a gene: 3. The V gene's germline CDR1 is SEHNR and CDR2 FQNEAQ (reference sequence). The CDR3 is 14 residues long. The CDR3 region is CASRVGQGNSPLHF. CDR3 coding DNA: TGTGCCAGCAGAGTGGGACAGGGGAATTCACCCCTCCACTTT.

The rearrangement uses TRBV6-4 and TRBJ1-2; 12 nucleotides agree with TRBD1. CDR1 and CDR2 from the germline V gene are MRHNA and SNTAGT. V lost 4 bases and J lost 8; bases outside the gene matches: 5. The CDR3 runs to 14 residues. CDR3 nucleotide sequence: TGTGCCAGCAGTGTTACCGGGACAGGGGGCGGCTACACCTTC. This codes for CASSVTGTGGGYTF.

The chain combines TRBV4-2 with TRBJ2-5; TRBD2 matches 8 bases. CDR1 and CDR2 from the germline V gene are LGHNA and YNFKEQ. V was clipped by 4 bases and J by 5 bases; unmatched bases: 6. The CDR3 totals 14 residues. CDR3 DNA: TGTGCCAGCAGCCTGGGACTAGTTCAGGAGACCCAGTACTTC. Protein sequence: CASSLGLVQETQYF.

The V gene is TRBV6-5, the J gene TRBJ1-4, with D possibly TRBD1 on 6 matching bases. V was shortened by 5 bases and J by 8 bases, with 15 bases between the two germline ends. Germline assignment: CDR1 MNHEY and CDR2 SVGAGI. This CDR3 is built from 14 residues. CDR3 nucleotides: TGTGCCAGCAGTAATGGACAGTCCGTAGAAAAACTGTTTTTT. Translation: CASSNGQSVEKLFF.

This clone was picked up one time. This chain links TRBV2 with TRBJ1-2; D call uncertain. V lost 7 bases and J lost 3, with 15 bases in between. The CDR3 is 14 amino acids. Germline-derived CDR1 and CDR2 are SNHLY and FYNNEI. CDR3 sequence: CASNEDSSYYGYTF. The CDR3 nucleotides read TGTGCCAGCAACGAGGACTCATCTTACTATGGCTACACCTTC.

The genes are TRBV6-4 and TRBJ1-2; no definite D call. V lost 3 bases and J lost 7, with 12 bases in between. CDR3 length: 13 amino acids. The germline V gene encodes CDR1 MRHNA and CDR2 SNTAGT. The CDR3 DNA follows: TGTGCCAGCAGTGATGGGGAGATAGGTGGCTACACCTTC. Its translation is CASSDGEIGGYTF.

This clone has just a few counts. This rearrangement joins TRBV2 to TRBJ1-4, with D perhaps matching TRBD1 (5 bases). With 5 bases removed from V and 0 bases from J, the gap between germline ends came to 10 bases. From germline, CDR1 is SNHLY and CDR2 FYNNEI. This CDR3 contains 15 residues. The CDR3 DNA sequence: TGTGCCAGCAGTCCTGACAGTGCAACTAATGAAAAACTGTTTTTT. Translating it yields CASSPDSATNEKLFF. Combining the CDR3 with reference TRBV2 and TRBJ1-4 gives the whole variable domain EPEVTQTPSHQVTQMGQEVILRCVPISNHLYFYWYRQILGQKVEFLVSFYNNEISEKSEIFDDQFSVERPDGSNFTLKIRSTKLEDSAMYFCASSPDSATNEKLFFGSGTQLSVL.

In DNA, the CDR3 is TGTGCCAGCAGTTTGGGAGGATTTAATTCACCCCTCCACTTT. Translated: CASSLGGFNSPLHF. The genes are TRBV28 and TRBJ1-6; D remains unclear. Germline V gene lookup returns CDR1 MDHEN and CDR2 SYDVKM. V shed 3 bases and J shed 6 bases, with 9 bases lying between them. The CDR3 spans 14 residues.

This clone has only one observation. The rearrangement joins TRBV6-6 to TRBJ1-2; 10 bases fit TRBD1. CDR3 length equals 15 residues. Germline V lookup: CDR1 MNHNY, CDR2 SVGAGI (reference sequence). V was pared by 5 bases and J by 1 base, with 4 bases of the junction left unmatched. Here the CDR3 DNA reads TGTGCCAGCAGTCACGGACAGGGGGGTAACTATGGCTACACCTTC. Its translation is CASSHGQGGNYGYTF.

This clone was observed once. Written as DNA, the CDR3 is TGTGCCAGCAGCACCCTTGGCGGCTCTGGAAACACCATATATTTT. It codes for CASSTLGGSGNTIYF. The J gene is TRBJ1-3, the V gene TRBV6-2 or TRBV6-3; D unclear. The CDR3 is 15 amino acids. V was pared by 6 bases and J by 0 bases, with 12 bases between. Per germline, CDR1 MNHEY and CDR2 SVGEGT.

The gene calls are TRBV5-6 and TRBJ1-2, with D possibly being TRBD1 (5 bases). CDR1 is SGHDT and CDR2 is YYEEEE in the germline V gene. The length of the CDR3 is 15 residues. Trimming shortened V by 2 bases and J by 4 bases, and 15 bases separated the two germline ends. The CDR3 nucleotides are TGTGCCAGCAGCTTATCGCGGGGCCTAGGCTATGGCTACACCTTC. Encoded protein: CASSLSRGLGYGYTF.